The T cell receptor beta chain under discussion was sequenced for a study of CD8 T cells in ankylosing spondylitis (dated by TCRdb to 2016 to 2017). Concerning the study at large: The study profiled T cell receptor beta repertoires in healthy donors and ankylosing spondylitis patients to find disease-linked TCR variants. Peripheral blood was sampled, and synovial fluid was also collected from ankylosing spondylitis patients. The full study cohort comprised 25 ankylosing spondylitis patients and some 100 healthy donors.

CDR1 and CDR2 are drawn from the germline V gene: SGHVS, FQNEAQ. The CDR3 holds 15 amino acids from the cysteine to the phenylalanine. CDR3 DNA is the only sequence kept; it has 45 bases, read in frame from the first base. Deletion took 5 bases off V and 1 base off J, with a span of 9 bases between the germline ends. This clonotype has a handful of counts. Its antigen is not yet known. Base qualities are not recorded, but no much larger clone differs from it by a single base. The sample was run on an Illumina HiSeq 2500. Quantitative 5'-RACE with molecular barcodes was the method used to prepare the TCR beta libraries. The source study handled its data this way. Disease-linked TCR variants were identified with a new computational method built on a probabilistic model of VDJ rearrangement. TCRdb trimmed public reads at Q25 via fastp, called clones via MiXCR and kept in-frame beta chains. Rows with a matching CDR3 protein are joined into one entry that keeps the most common DNA and genes. The V and J calls shown here were made by TCRdb, not taken from the authors' results. The table for this sample lists about 540,000 distinct CDR3 sequences; about 12% of them were counted only once. The ten largest clones capture over 6.5% of the sample.

What the work shows at the level of the full study, not this receptor alone: The disease-linked clones were reported to be significantly enriched in matched synovial fluid samples from ankylosing spondylitis patients. Blood from ankylosing spondylitis patients appeared to be characterized by a TCR beta motif composed of eight or nine highly homologous amino acid variants. Some of the motif variants had been reported before in the synovial fluid and blood of reactive arthritis patients, a finding that suggests common disease-initiation mechanisms. The disease-linked clones had a CD8+ phenotype and were found at relatively low frequencies in peripheral blood.

The sequenced material came from blood, either unsorted or a sorted T cell fraction (not recorded which). This receptor was taken from a male donor with ankylosing spondylitis. The V and J segments used are TRBV7-8 and TRBJ2-6; a confident D gene designation cannot be given. The CDR3 protein sequence reads: CASSERVSGANVLTF. The sequence in DNA is TGTGCCAGCAGCGAACGAGTATCTGGGGCCAACGTCCTGACTTTC.